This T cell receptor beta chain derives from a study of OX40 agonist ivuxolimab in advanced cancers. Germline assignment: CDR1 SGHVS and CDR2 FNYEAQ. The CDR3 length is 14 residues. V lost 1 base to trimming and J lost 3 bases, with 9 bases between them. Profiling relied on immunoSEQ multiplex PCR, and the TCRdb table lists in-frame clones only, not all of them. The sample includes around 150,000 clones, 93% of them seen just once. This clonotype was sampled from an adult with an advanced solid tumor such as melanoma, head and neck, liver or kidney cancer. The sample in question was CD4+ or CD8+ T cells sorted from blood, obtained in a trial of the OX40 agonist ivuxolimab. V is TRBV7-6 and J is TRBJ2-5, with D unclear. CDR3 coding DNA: TGTGCCAGCAGCTTAGGGGTAGCAGAAGAGACCCAGTACTTC. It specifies CASSLGVAEETQYF.